This T cell receptor (beta chain) was recovered during a study of T cell changes during pregnancy in multiple sclerosis. This clone was detected only once. The method was immunoSEQ multiplex PCR; TCRdb's version includes in-frame clones alone and lacks a portion of them. The profile shows 40,000 to 55,000 clones, 92% of them singletons. Deletions cut 2 bases from V and 8 bases from J, with 21 bases between. The CDR3 loop spans 16 amino acids. The germline V gene has CDR1 SGHTA and CDR2 FQGNSA. Source: CD4+ T cells from peripheral blood mononuclear cells, taken in the third trimester of pregnancy. V and J are TRBV7-2 and TRBJ1-2; tentatively, D is TRBD1 (6 bases). This sequence was found in a female donor with multiple sclerosis, enrolled in a pregnancy study. In nucleotides, the CDR3 is TGTGCCAGCAGCTTAATCGCCGGGGGGCAGGGAGGAGGCTACACCTTC. Encoded protein: CASSLIAGGQGGGYTF.